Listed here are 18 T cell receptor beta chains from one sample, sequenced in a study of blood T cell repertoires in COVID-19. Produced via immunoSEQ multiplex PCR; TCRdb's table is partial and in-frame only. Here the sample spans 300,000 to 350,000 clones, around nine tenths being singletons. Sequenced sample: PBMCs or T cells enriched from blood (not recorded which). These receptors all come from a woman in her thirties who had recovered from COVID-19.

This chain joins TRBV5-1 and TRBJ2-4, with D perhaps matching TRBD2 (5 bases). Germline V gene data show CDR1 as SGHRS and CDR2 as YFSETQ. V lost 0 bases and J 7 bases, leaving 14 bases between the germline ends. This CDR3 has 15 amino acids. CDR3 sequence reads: CASSLGETSTNIQYF. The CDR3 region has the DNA TGCGCCAGCAGCTTGGGGGAGACCTCTACGAACATTCAGTACTTC.

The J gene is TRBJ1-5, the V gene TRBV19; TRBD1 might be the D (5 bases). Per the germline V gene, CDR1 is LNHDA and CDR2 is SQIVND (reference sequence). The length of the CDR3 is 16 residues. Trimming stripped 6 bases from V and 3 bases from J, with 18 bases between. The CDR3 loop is CASSGGWDRDNQPQHF. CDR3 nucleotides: TGTGCCAGTAGCGGGGGGTGGGACCGAGACAATCAGCCCCAGCATTTT.

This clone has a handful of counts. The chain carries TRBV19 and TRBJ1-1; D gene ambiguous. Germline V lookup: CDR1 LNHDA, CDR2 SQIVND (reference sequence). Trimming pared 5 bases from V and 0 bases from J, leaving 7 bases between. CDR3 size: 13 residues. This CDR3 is CASSVYLNTEAFF. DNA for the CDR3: TGTGCCAGTAGTGTTTATTTGAACACTGAAGCTTTCTTT. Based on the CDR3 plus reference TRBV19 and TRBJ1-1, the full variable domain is DGGITQSPKYLFRKEGQNVTLSCEQNLNHDAMYWYRQDPGQGLRLIYYSQIVNDFQKGDIAEGYSVSREKKESFPLTVTSAQKNPTAFYLCASSVYLNTEAFFGQGTRLTVV.

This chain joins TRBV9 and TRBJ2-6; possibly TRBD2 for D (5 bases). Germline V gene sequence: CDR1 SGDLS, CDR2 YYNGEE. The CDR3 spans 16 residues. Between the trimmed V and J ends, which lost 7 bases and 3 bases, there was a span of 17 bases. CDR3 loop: CASSYLVSGGANVLTF. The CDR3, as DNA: TGTGCCAGCTCTTATTTAGTCAGCGGTGGGGCCAACGTCCTGACTTTC. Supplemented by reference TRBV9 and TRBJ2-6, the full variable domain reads DSGVTQTPKHLITATGQRVTLRCSPRSGDLSVYWYQQSLDQGLQFLIQYYNGEERAKGNILERFSAQQFPDLHSELNLSSLELGDSALYFCASSYLVSGGANVLTFGAGSRLTVL.

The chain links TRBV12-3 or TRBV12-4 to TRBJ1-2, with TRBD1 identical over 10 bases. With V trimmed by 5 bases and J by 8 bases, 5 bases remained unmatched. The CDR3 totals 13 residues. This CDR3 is CASSTGQGFGYTF. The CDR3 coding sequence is TGTGCCAGCAGTACGGGACAGGGGTTCGGCTACACCTTC.

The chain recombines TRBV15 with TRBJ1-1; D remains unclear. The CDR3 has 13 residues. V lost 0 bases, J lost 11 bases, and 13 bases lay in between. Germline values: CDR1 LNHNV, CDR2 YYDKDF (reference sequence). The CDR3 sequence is CATSRDQEAVAFF. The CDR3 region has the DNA TGTGCCACCAGCAGAGATCAGGAAGCTGTTGCTTTCTTT.

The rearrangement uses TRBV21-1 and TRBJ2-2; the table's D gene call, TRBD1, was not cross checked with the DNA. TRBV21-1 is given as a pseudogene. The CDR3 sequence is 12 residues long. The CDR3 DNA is TGTGCCAGCAGCACGTGGGCAGGGGAGCTGTTTTTT. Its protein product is CASSTWAGELFF.

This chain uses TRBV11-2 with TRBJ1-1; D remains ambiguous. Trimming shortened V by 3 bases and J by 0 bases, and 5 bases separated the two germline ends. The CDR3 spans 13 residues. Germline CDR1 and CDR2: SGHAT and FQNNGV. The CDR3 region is CASSFNMNTEAFF. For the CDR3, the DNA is TGTGCCAGCAGCTTTAACATGAACACTGAAGCTTTCTTT.

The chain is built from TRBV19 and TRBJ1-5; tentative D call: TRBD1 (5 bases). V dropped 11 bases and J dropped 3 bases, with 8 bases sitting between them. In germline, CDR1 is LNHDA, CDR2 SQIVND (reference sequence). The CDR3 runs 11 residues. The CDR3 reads CAAGTNQPQHF. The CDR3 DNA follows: TGTGCCGCGGGGACCAATCAGCCCCAGCATTTT.

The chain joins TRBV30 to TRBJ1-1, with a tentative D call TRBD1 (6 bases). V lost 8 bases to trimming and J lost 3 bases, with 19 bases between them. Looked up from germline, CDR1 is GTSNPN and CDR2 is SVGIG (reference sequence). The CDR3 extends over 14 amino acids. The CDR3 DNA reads TGTGCCCGATCCGGGACACCCGCCGACACTGAAGCTTTCTTT. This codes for CARSGTPADTEAFF.

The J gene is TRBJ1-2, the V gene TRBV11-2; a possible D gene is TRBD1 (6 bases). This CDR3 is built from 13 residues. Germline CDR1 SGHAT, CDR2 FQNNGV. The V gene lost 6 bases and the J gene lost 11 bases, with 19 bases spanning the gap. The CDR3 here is CASRPIGGSAYTF. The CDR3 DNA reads TGTGCCAGCAGACCGATAGGGGGTTCGGCGTACACCTTC.

CDR3 loop: CASSGRVGPYNEQFF. The DNA for the CDR3 is TGTGCCAGCAGTGGCAGGGTGGGCCCCTACAATGAGCAGTTCTTC. This rearrangement joins TRBV27 to TRBJ2-1; D is possibly TRBD1 (5 bases). Germline V gives CDR1 MNHEY, CDR2 SMNVEV (reference sequence). The CDR3 contains 15 residues. V shed 5 bases and J shed 2 bases, with 13 bases lying between them.

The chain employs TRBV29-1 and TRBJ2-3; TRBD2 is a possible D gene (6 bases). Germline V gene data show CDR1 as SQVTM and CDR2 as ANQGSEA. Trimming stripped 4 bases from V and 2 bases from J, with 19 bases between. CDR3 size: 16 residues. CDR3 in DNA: TGCAGCGTTGCGACCCGGGGTAGCGGACTCACAGATACGCAGTATTTT. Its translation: CSVATRGSGLTDTQYF.

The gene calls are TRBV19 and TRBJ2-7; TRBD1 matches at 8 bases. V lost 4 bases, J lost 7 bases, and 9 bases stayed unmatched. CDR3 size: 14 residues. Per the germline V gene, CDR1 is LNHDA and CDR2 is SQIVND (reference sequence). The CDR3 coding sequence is TGTGCCAGTAGTACGACAGGGGACGTGTTTGAGCAGTACTTC. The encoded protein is CASSTTGDVFEQYF.

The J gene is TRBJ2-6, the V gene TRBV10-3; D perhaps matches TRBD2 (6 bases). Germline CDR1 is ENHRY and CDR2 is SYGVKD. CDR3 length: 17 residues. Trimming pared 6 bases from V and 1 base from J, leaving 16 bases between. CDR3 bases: TGTGCCATCAGGAGATTTGAGGGACTGTCTGGGGCCAACGTCCTGACTTTC. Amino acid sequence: CAIRRFEGLSGANVLTF.

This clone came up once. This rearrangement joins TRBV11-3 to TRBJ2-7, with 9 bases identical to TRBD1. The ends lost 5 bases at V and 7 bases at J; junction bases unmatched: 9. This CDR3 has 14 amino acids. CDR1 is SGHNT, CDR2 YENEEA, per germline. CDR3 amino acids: CASSLTGGSGEQYF. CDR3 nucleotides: TGTGCCAGCAGCCTCACAGGGGGCTCGGGGGAGCAGTACTTC. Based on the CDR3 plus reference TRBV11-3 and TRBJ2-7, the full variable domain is EAGVVQSPRYKIIEKKQPVAFWCNPISGHNTLYWYLQNLGQGPELLIRYENEEAVDDSQLPKDRFSAERLKGVDSTLKIQPAELGDSAVYLCASSLTGGSGEQYFGPGTRLTVT.

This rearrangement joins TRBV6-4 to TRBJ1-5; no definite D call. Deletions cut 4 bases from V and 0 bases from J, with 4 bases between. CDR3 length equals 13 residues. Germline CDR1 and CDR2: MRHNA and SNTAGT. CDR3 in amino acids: CASSVNSNQPQHF. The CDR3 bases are TGTGCCAGCAGTGTTAATAGCAATCAGCCCCAGCATTTT.

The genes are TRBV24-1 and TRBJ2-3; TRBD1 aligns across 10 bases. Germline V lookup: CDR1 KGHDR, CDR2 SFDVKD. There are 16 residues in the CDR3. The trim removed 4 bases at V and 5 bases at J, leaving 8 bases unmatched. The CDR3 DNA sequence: TGTGCCACCAGTGAGGGTGGGACAGGGGAGGTAGATACGCAGTATTTT. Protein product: CATSEGGTGEVDTQYF.